The TCR beta chain described here comes from a study of monozygotic twins with inflammatory bowel disease. About this clonotype: Its antigen is unidentified.

The CDR3 has 14 residues. Study-wide results and limits: Healthy co-twins, by inverse Simpson, had higher TCRbeta diversity than their siblings with IBD. Separate T cell subtypes could not be resolved from one another.

TCRdb reprocessed the 5' RACE reads and reports one entry per CDR3 protein, with no DNA. Reported are roughly 300,000 distinct CDR3 sequences; the ten largest clones contain 5.6%. Sequencing input: blood. The TCR was taken from a human donor with ulcerative colitis or Crohn's disease, or a healthy co-twin of an affected twin (not recorded which). V usage is TRBV12-3 or TRBV12-4 and J usage is TRBJ1-5; TCRdb outputs TRBD1, but without DNA this stays unchecked. The CDR3 sequence is CASSSGDEGQPQHF.